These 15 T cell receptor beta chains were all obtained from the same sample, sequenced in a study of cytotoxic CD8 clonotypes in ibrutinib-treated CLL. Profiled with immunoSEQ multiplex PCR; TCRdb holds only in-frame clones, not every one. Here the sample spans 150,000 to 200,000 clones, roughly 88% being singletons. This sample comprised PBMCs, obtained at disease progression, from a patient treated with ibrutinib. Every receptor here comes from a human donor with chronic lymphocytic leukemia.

The CDR3 sequence is CAPYYSTVIPNTEAFF. CDR3 coding DNA: TGTGCCCCCTATTATTCGACGGTGATCCCGAACACTGAAGCTTTCTTT. The chain combines TRBV19 with TRBJ1-1; no firm D call. The V end was cut by 11 bases, the J end by 1 base, with 23 bases between. Germline V lookup: CDR1 LNHDA, CDR2 SQIVND (reference sequence). CDR3 length: 16 residues.

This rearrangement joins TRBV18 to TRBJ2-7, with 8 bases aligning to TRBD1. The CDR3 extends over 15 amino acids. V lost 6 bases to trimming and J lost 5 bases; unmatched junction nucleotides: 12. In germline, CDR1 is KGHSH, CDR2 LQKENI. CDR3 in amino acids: CASSPDRAVFDEQYF. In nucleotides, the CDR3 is TGTGCCAGCTCCCCGGACAGGGCCGTCTTCGACGAGCAGTACTTC.

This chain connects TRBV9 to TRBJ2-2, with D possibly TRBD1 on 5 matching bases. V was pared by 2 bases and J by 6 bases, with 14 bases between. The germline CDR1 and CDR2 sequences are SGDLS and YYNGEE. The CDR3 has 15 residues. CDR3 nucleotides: TGTGCCAGCAGCGTGGGCCCCAGGGAACCCGGGGAGCTGTTTTTT. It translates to CASSVGPREPGELFF. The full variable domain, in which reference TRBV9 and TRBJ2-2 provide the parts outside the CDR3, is DSGVTQTPKHLITATGQRVTLRCSPRSGDLSVYWYQQSLDQGLQFLIQYYNGEERAKGNILERFSAQQFPDLHSELNLSSLELGDSALYFCASSVGPREPGELFFGEGSRLTVL.

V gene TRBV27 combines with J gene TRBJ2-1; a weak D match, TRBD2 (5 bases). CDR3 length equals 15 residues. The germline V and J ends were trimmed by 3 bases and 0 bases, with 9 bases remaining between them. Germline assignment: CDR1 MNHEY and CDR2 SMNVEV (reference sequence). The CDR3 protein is CASSLKGVSYNEQFF. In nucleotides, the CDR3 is TGTGCCAGCAGTTTGAAGGGAGTCTCCTACAATGAGCAGTTCTTC.

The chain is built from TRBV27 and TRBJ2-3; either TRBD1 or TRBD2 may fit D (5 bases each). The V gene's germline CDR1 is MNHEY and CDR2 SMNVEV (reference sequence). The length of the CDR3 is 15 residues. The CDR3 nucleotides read TGTGCTTTGGCCGATATGGGGGATAGCACAGATACGCAGTATTTT. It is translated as CALADMGDSTDTQYF.

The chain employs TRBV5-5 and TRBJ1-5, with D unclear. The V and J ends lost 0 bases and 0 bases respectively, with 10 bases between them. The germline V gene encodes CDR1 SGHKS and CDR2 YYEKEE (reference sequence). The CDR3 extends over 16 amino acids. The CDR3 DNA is TGTGCCAGCAGCTTGGAACAGTTGTATAGCAATCAGCCCCAGCATTTT. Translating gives CASSLEQLYSNQPQHF.

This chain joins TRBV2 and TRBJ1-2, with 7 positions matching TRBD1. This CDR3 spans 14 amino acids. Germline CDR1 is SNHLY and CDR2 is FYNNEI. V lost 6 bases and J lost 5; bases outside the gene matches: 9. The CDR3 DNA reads TGTGCCAGCAGGGGGGACAGTCTAGGGTATGGCTACACCTTC. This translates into CASRGDSLGYGYTF.

The CDR3 is CASSLPTENYGYTF. In DNA form, the CDR3 reads TGTGCCAGCAGTTTGCCGACGGAGAACTATGGCTACACCTTC. The V and J genes are TRBV6-8 and TRBJ1-2; unclear D gene. Deletions cut 4 bases from V and 2 bases from J, with 11 bases between. This CDR3 region has 14 residues. The germline V gene has CDR1 MNHGY and CDR2 SAAAGT.

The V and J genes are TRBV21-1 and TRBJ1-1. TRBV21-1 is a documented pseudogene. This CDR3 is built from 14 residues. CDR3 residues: CAAIGETGEGEAFF. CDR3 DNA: TGTGCCGCAATAGGAGAAACAGGGGAGGGTGAAGCTTTCTTT.

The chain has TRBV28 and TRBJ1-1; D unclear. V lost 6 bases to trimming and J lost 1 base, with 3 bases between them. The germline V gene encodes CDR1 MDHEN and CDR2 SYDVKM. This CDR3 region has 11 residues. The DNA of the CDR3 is TGTGCCAGCAGACAGAACACTGAAGCTTTCTTT. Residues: CASRQNTEAFF.

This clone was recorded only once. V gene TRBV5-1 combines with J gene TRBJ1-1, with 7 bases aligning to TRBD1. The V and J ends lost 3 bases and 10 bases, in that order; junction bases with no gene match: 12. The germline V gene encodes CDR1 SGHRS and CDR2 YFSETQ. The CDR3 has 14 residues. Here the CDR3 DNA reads TGCGCCAGCAGCTCCGGGACAGCCGGCGCGGTAGCTTTCTTT. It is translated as CASSSGTAGAVAFF.

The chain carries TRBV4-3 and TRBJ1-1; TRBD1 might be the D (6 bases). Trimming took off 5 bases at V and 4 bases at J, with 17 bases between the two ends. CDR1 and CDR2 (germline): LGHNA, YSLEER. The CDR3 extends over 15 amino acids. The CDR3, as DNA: TGCGCCAGCAGCGTAACGACCGGGGGCCCCACTGAAGCTTTCTTT. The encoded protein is CASSVTTGGPTEAFF.

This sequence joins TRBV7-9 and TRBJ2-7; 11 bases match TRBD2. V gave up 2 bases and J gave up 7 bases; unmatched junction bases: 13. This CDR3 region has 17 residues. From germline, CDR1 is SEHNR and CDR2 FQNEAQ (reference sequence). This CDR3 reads CASSLLRRGLAGHEQYF. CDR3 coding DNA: TGTGCCAGCAGCTTATTAAGGCGAGGACTAGCGGGTCATGAGCAGTACTTC.

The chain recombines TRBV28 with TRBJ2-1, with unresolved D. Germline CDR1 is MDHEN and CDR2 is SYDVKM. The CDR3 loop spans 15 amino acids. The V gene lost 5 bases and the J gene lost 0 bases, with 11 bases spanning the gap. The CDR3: CASSTRRSSYNEQFF. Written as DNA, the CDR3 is TGTGCCAGCAGTACCAGACGGAGCTCCTACAATGAGCAGTTCTTC.

CDR3 bases: TGTGCCAGCAGCCCCGGGGGAGGACAGGACTCCTACGAGCAGTACTTC. Protein product: CASSPGGGQDSYEQYF. The chain uses TRBV11-3 and TRBJ2-7; a possible D gene is TRBD1 (7 bases). Germline V gene sequence: CDR1 SGHNT, CDR2 YENEEA. Deletions cut 5 bases from V and 0 bases from J, with 17 bases between. This CDR3 has 16 residues.